One and the same sample provided the 24 T cell receptor beta chains below, sequenced in a study of neurological immune-mediated disorders. Time point noted: longitudinal time-point 1 (baseline). TCRdb re-derived calls from the 5' RACE reads in MiXCR, one entry per CDR3 protein. The sample includes some 37,000 distinct CDR3 sequences, less than 3.5% of them seen just once. What was sequenced was PBMCs. These receptors were collected from a woman aged 55-70 years with multiple sclerosis.

This clonotype was observed many times. The chain's CDR3 is CASSQATLAGQETQYF. In DNA, the CDR3 is TGCGCCAGCAGCCAAGCCACCCTAGCGGGGCAAGAGACCCAGTACTTC. The chain employs TRBV4-1 and TRBJ2-5; 9 bases match TRBD2. CDR3 size: 16 residues. Per the germline V gene, CDR1 is MGHRA and CDR2 is YSYEKL. Trimming took 1 base from V and 2 from J; bases not matched to a gene: 5.

At least ten counts were recorded for this clonotype. The chain uses TRBV7-2 and TRBJ1-1; no definite D call. V shed 2 bases and J shed 10 bases, with 14 bases lying between them. This CDR3 contains 13 residues. Germline-derived CDR1 and CDR2 are SGHTA and FQGNSA. As DNA, the CDR3 is TGTGCCAGCAGCTTAACCCTACAAGGTGGAGCTTTCTTT. Encoded protein: CASSLTLQGGAFF.

This clonotype has a count of ten or more. This chain uses TRBV5-1 with TRBJ1-3, with 10 nucleotides matching TRBD1. The CDR3 is 18 residues long. Germline CDR1 SGHRS, CDR2 YFSETQ. Trimming took 4 bases from V and 0 from J; bases not matched to a gene: 10. This CDR3 reads CASSSGQGVLRSGNTIYF. CDR3 coding DNA: TGCGCCAGCAGCAGCGGACAGGGGGTCTTGCGCTCTGGAAACACCATATATTTT.

This clonotype was observed many times. The V call is TRBV5-1, the J call TRBJ1-2; D is perhaps TRBD1 (6 bases). Germline-derived CDR1 and CDR2 are SGHRS and YFSETQ. CDR3 size: 15 residues. Trimming removed 4 bases at V and 4 bases at J, with 17 bases between. This CDR3 is CASSNTGTNIYGYTF. CDR3 in DNA: TGCGCCAGCAGCAACACCGGGACAAACATCTATGGCTACACCTTC.

This clonotype was detected many times. The chain recombines TRBV12-3 or TRBV12-4 with TRBJ1-6, with 7 bases that match TRBD1. With 5 bases clipped from V and 0 bases from J, the junction kept 4 bases outside the gene matches. This CDR3 comprises 16 residues. CDR3 region: CASSPRQGSYNSPLHF. CDR3 DNA sequence: TGTGCCAGCAGTCCCCGACAGGGCTCCTATAATTCACCCCTCCACTTT.

This clonotype was picked up many times. The chain has TRBV20-1 and TRBJ2-7; 8 nucleotides match TRBD2. The J segment lost 4 bases and the V segment lost 6 bases, leaving 8 bases of the junction unmatched. Per germline, CDR1 DFQATT and CDR2 SNEGSKA (reference sequence). This CDR3 region has 13 residues. CDR3: CSAAGGGRYEQYF. CDR3 nucleotides: TGCAGTGCAGCGGGCGGGGGGCGGTACGAGCAGTACTTC.

Ten or more counts support this clonotype. The rearrangement uses TRBV5-1 and TRBJ1-2, with unresolved D. Germline V gene data show CDR1 as SGHRS and CDR2 as YFSETQ. The CDR3 consists of 13 residues. V lost 0 bases and J 7 bases, leaving 10 bases between the germline ends. CDR3 sequence (DNA): TGCGCCAGCAGCTTGGGTGGGCAGCCTGGCTACACCTTC. The encoded protein is CASSLGGQPGYTF.

This clonotype was counted ten times or more. This chain links TRBV12-3 or TRBV12-4 with TRBJ1-5; a weak D match, TRBD1 (5 bases). The germline V and J ends were trimmed by 3 bases and 6 bases, with 12 bases remaining between them. The CDR3 has 14 amino acids. CDR3 protein: CASSFPGLGQPQHF. In nucleotides, the CDR3 is TGTGCCAGCAGTTTCCCGGGACTTGGTCAGCCCCAGCATTTT.

The table lists this clonotype with many counts. The rearrangement joins TRBV5-1 to TRBJ1-6; D unclear. CDR1 is SGHRS, CDR2 YFSETQ, per germline. The CDR3 consists of 13 residues. Trimming took 4 bases from V and 10 from J, leaving 12 bases between them. CDR3 sequence: CASSPDGVSPLHF. The CDR3 region has the DNA TGCGCCAGCAGCCCGGATGGGGTATCACCCCTCCACTTT.

This clonotype was recorded at least ten times. V usage is TRBV7-8 and J usage is TRBJ2-5; no firm D call. CDR1 is SGHVS and CDR2 is FQNEAQ in the germline V gene. The CDR3 extends over 14 amino acids. V dropped 8 bases and J dropped 5 bases, with 18 bases sitting between them. This CDR3 is CASRGRINWETQYF. CDR3 coding DNA: TGTGCCAGCCGCGGACGGATAAATTGGGAGACCCAGTACTTC.

This clonotype was counted ten times or more. The rearrangement joins TRBV20-1 to TRBJ2-5; 8 nucleotides line up with TRBD1. Trimming cost V 4 bases and J 5 bases; bases outside gene matches: 6. Germline V gene data show CDR1 as DFQATT and CDR2 as SNEGSKA (reference sequence). The CDR3 covers 13 residues. CDR3 sequence reads: CSAIDRGEETQYF. The CDR3 DNA reads TGCAGTGCTATAGACAGGGGCGAGGAGACCCAGTACTTC.

In this sample, this clonotype turned up many times. The chain couples TRBV5-1 to TRBJ2-5, with 8 bases fitting TRBD1. With V trimmed by 4 bases and J by 3 bases, 2 bases remained unmatched. Looked up from germline, CDR1 is SGHRS and CDR2 is YFSETQ. CDR3 length equals 13 residues. The CDR3 bases are TGCGCCAGCAGCCTACAGGGGGAAGAGACCCAGTACTTC. It translates to CASSLQGEETQYF.

This clonotype showed up many times. This chain uses TRBV20-1 with TRBJ2-2; the D gene is possibly TRBD2 (6 bases). CDR3 length equals 16 residues. Germline CDR1 is DFQATT and CDR2 is SNEGSKA (reference sequence). The V end lost 3 bases, the J end lost 1 base, and 15 bases lay between the germline ends. The CDR3 DNA follows: TGCAGTGCTAGTTCGGGACTTTCCCGGAACACCGGGGAGCTGTTTTTT. It specifies CSASSGLSRNTGELFF.

The table lists this clonotype with many counts. The V and J genes are TRBV5-1 and TRBJ2-2; D might be TRBD1 (6 bases). V lost 3 bases, J lost 6 bases, and 12 bases lay in between. The CDR3 is made up of 14 amino acids. Looked up from germline, CDR1 is SGHRS and CDR2 is YFSETQ. CDR3 coding DNA: TGCGCCAGCAGCTGGAAGGACAGACCCGGGGAGCTGTTTTTT. Protein sequence: CASSWKDRPGELFF.

This clonotype was recorded a few times. The chain couples TRBV15 to TRBJ1-4; D gene unclear. The CDR3 is 15 residues long. V was cut by 1 base and J by 8 bases, with 14 bases left in between. Germline lookup yields CDR1 LNHNV and CDR2 YYDKDF (reference sequence). The CDR3 region is CATSRGTGLGEKLFF. In DNA, the CDR3 is TGTGCCACCAGCAGAGGCACGGGCCTAGGGGAAAAACTGTTTTTT.

At least ten counts were recorded for this clonotype. This chain joins TRBV29-1 and TRBJ1-2, with TRBD1 identical over 7 bases. Germline values: CDR1 SQVTM, CDR2 ANQGSEA. V dropped 6 bases and J dropped 2; count of bases not matched to a gene: 9. The CDR3 is 14 residues long. The CDR3 region is CSVAPGTANYGYTF. The CDR3 DNA reads as TGCAGCGTAGCCCCCGGGACAGCCAACTATGGCTACACCTTC.

This clonotype has a count of ten or more. V gene TRBV6-5 combines with J gene TRBJ1-5; D is unresolved. CDR1 is MNHEY, CDR2 SVGAGI, per germline. The CDR3 sequence is 16 residues long. The V gene lost 4 bases and the J gene lost 2 bases, with 15 bases spanning the gap. In DNA, the CDR3 is TGTGCCAGCAGTTCATCTTTTTGGAGTGGCAATCAGCCCCAGCATTTT. As protein: CASSSSFWSGNQPQHF.

This clonotype appeared many times. The rearrangement uses TRBV5-1 and TRBJ1-2; D is possibly TRBD1 (5 bases). In germline, CDR1 is SGHRS, CDR2 YFSETQ. The germline V and J ends were trimmed by 3 bases and 4 bases, with 13 bases remaining between them. The CDR3 runs 14 residues. The CDR3 reads CASSSEGKAYGYTF. The CDR3, as DNA: TGCGCCAGCAGCTCTGAGGGGAAGGCCTATGGCTACACCTTC.

This clonotype was observed many times. The chain couples TRBV7-2 to TRBJ2-2; 15 bases map to TRBD2. Germline trimming cut 0 bases from V and 7 bases from J; bases unmatched to any gene: 9. From germline, CDR1 is SGHTA and CDR2 FQGNSA. The CDR3 sequence is 19 residues long. This CDR3 reads CASSLAFRTSGGAGGELFF. The CDR3 nucleotides read TGTGCCAGCAGCTTAGCATTCCGGACTAGCGGGGGGGCCGGCGGGGAGCTGTTTTTT. Drawing the rest from reference TRBV7-2 and TRBJ2-2, the complete variable domain is GAGVSQSPSNKVTEKGKDVELRCDPISGHTALYWYRQSLGQGLEFLIYFQGNSAPDKSGLPSDRFSAERTGGSVSTLTIQRTQQEDSAVYLCASSLAFRTSGGAGGELFFGEGSRLTVL.

Many counts were recorded for this clonotype. The chain recombines TRBV19 with TRBJ2-2; D is unclear. The V and J ends lost 6 bases and 1 base respectively, with 6 bases between them. The CDR3 length is 13 residues. The germline CDR1 and CDR2 sequences are LNHDA and SQIVND (reference sequence). The CDR3 region is CASSPQNTGELFF. DNA for the CDR3: TGTGCCAGTAGCCCACAGAACACCGGGGAGCTGTTTTTT.

This clonotype was counted at least ten times. This chain connects TRBV20-1 to TRBJ2-3; 10 bases align to TRBD2. Germline V lookup: CDR1 DFQATT, CDR2 SNEGSKA (reference sequence). The CDR3 is made up of 14 amino acids. V was clipped by 6 bases and J by 2 bases; unmatched bases: 5. The CDR3 region is CSAPLAGNTDTQYF. CDR3 sequence (DNA): TGCAGTGCCCCACTAGCGGGAAACACAGATACGCAGTATTTT.

By share, this clonotype counts as medium-sized (0.01 to 0.1%). The genes are TRBV20-1 and TRBJ2-2, with 10 bases aligning to TRBD1. The CDR3 extends over 15 amino acids. Germline-derived CDR1 and CDR2 are DFQATT and SNEGSKA (reference sequence). V gave up 0 bases and J gave up 3 bases; unmatched junction bases: 1. This chain's CDR3 is CSARDGTGDTGELFF. CDR3 in DNA: TGCAGTGCTAGAGACGGGACAGGGGACACCGGGGAGCTGTTTTTT.

This clonotype was detected many times. CDR3 sequence: CASSPDASPLHF. CDR3 bases: TGCGCCAGCAGCCCGGATGCTTCACCCCTCCACTTT. The rearrangement uses TRBV5-1 and TRBJ1-6, with D uncertain. CDR1 and CDR2 (germline): SGHRS, YFSETQ. V was cut by 4 bases and J by 9 bases, with 8 bases left in between. CDR3 length equals 12 residues. Together with reference TRBV5-1 and TRBJ1-6, the CDR3 gives the full variable domain: KAGVTQTPRYLIKTRGQQVTLSCSPISGHRSVSWYQQTPGQGLQFLFEYFSETQRNKGNFPGRFSGRQFSNSRSEMNVSTLELGDSALYLCASSPDASPLHFGNGTRLTVT.

This clonotype was detected ten times or more. V and J are TRBV5-1 and TRBJ2-7, with D tentatively TRBD1 (6 bases). The CDR3 is made up of 16 amino acids. Germline CDR1 SGHRS, CDR2 YFSETQ. Between the trimmed V and J ends, which lost 2 bases and 2 bases, there was a span of 17 bases. The CDR3 reads CASSFPSTGSPYEQYF. The CDR3 DNA is TGCGCCAGCAGCTTCCCCTCAACAGGGTCACCCTACGAGCAGTACTTC.